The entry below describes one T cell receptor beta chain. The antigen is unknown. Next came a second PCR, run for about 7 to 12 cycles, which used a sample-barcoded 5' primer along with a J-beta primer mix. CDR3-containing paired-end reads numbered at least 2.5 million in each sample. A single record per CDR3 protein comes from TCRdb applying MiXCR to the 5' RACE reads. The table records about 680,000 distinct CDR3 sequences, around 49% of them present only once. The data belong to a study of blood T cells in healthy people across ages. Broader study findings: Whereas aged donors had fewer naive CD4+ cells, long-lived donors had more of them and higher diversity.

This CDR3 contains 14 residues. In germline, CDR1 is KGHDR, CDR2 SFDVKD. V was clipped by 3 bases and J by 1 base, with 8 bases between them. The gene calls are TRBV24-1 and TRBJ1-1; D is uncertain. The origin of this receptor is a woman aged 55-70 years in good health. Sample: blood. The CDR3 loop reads CATSDPEKNTEAFF. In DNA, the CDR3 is TGTGCCACCAGTGATCCAGAGAAGAACACTGAAGCTTTCTTT.